One TCR beta chain is described in this entry. The antigen is not known. This sample stems from a study of cytomegalovirus exposure and HLA in healthy donors. Study details: The roughly 130 validation repertoires used the same platform as the 600 to 750 first-cohort repertoires (as reported by a later analysis).

The study's findings and limits: Some TCR beta chains (164 of them) were listed as cytomegalovirus-associated. Despite most TCR sequences being rare, some public TCRs occurred in many donors.

The junction had 8 bases not matched to a gene; V was cut back by 3 bases and J by 10 bases. CDR1 LNHDA and CDR2 SQIVND come from the germline V gene (reference sequence). The CDR3 is 14 residues long. Here immunoSEQ multiplex PCR was the method, and the copy in TCRdb shows in-frame clones only, minus some. The profile shows roughly 250,000 clones, roughly 90% of them singletons. This receptor was obtained from a woman aged 18-30 years in good health and CMV-seronegative. The chain has TRBV19 and TRBJ2-1, with 8 bases matching TRBD2. The sample taken for sequencing was PBMCs. CDR3 nucleotide sequence: TGTGCCAGTAGTATGGATTTCGGGGGGGACGAGCAGTTCTTC. Translating it yields CASSMDFGGDEQFF. The full variable domain, rest sourced from reference TRBV19 and TRBJ2-1, is DGGITQSPKYLFRKEGQNVTLSCEQNLNHDAMYWYRQDPGQGLRLIYYSQIVNDFQKGDIAEGYSVSREKKESFPLTVTSAQKNPTAFYLCASSMDFGGDEQFFGPGTRLTVL.